The sequence of this T cell receptor beta chain was determined in a study of long-term antiretroviral therapy in people with HIV. Regarding this clone: Its target is not known.

The CDR3 runs to 15 residues. Losses at the gene ends were 4 bases for V and 2 bases for J; bases not matched to a gene: 8. Germline CDR1 is ENHRY and CDR2 is SYGVKD. Treatment locations for all participants with HIV were in the United States. The libraries were made with immunoSEQ v3.0 at survey level. Generated by immunoSEQ multiplex PCR, the TCRdb table keeps only in-frame clones and is missing some. This table holds approximately 47,000 clones, about 80% found once. The study's findings and limits: Although diversity increased after ART, it remained lower than in transplant donor controls. Pre-ART clonal expansion yielded clones that dominated the repertoire at all time points.

This chain connects TRBV10-3 to TRBJ2-7, with 7 bases aligning to TRBD1. The starting material was unsorted PBMCs, obtained 0.8 years after starting antiretroviral therapy. The TCR originated in a woman aged 18-35 years with HIV. The CDR3 spells CAISGLTGVPYEQYF. The DNA of the CDR3 is TGTGCCATCAGTGGGCTTACAGGGGTCCCCTACGAGCAGTACTTC.